This T cell receptor (beta chain) originates from a study of tumor and adjacent non-tumor tissue in lung cancer. Three rounds of nested PCR, following a modified ARM-PCR protocol, produced the TCRbeta library. TCRdb re-derived calls from the multiplex PCR reads in MiXCR, one entry per CDR3 protein. This table holds over 85,000 distinct CDR3 sequences, about 80% found once. No cell sorting was done before RNA was extracted from the tissue. The germline CDR1 and CDR2 sequences are SGHAT and FQNNGV. With 3 bases removed from V and 4 bases from J, the gap between germline ends came to 17 bases. The CDR3 has 16 residues.

The chain couples TRBV11-2 to TRBJ2-3, with D perhaps matching TRBD1 or TRBD2 (6 bases each). The sample taken for sequencing was lung tumor tissue. This receptor was obtained from a man in his 70s with non-small cell lung cancer. The CDR3 DNA reads TGTGCCAGCAGCTTTGGGGGGCTAGCACTATCAGATACGCAGTATTTT. It translates to CASSFGGLALSDTQYF.